Listed below are T cell receptor beta chains from one sample, sequenced in a study of cytomegalovirus exposure and HLA in healthy donors. Assay used: immunoSEQ multiplex PCR; TCRdb lists only in-frame clones, some missing. The sample carries fewer than 110,000 clones, 82% recorded once. Source material: PBMCs. These TCRs come from a man aged 25-45 years in good health and CMV-seropositive. CDR3s include the opening cysteine and the closing phenylalanine or tryptophan. D genes are given only for firm matches. Rows give clone size only sometimes, using once, few, many, or a class for an expanded clone.

J | V | D | size | DNA | CDR3
TRBJ1-1 | TRBV10-3 | . | once | TGTGCCATCACCGGAACAGGGAACACTGAAGCTTTCTTT | CAITGTGNTEAFF
TRBJ2-5 | TRBV7-9 | TRBD2 | . | TGTGCCAGCAGCTGGGGGGGGGTCCAAGAGACCCAGTACTTC | CASSWGGVQETQYF
TRBJ2-1 | TRBV5-6 | TRBD2 | . | TGTGCCAGCAGCTTCACTAGCGGGAGGGGTGAGCAGTTCTTC | CASSFTSGRGEQFF
TRBJ2-7 | TRBV10-1 | TRBD1 | . | TGCGCCAGCAGTGAGTCCAGGGGGACCGGTTACGAGCAGTACTTC | CASSESRGTGYEQYF
TRBJ1-1 | TRBV2 | TRBD1 | . | TGTGCCAGCAGCCCAGGGACAGGGAACACTGAAGCTTTCTTT | CASSPGTGNTEAFF
TRBJ1-5 | TRBV18 | . | few | TGTGCCAGCTCACCAACAGGGACGGGTCAGCCCCAGCATTTT | CASSPTGTGQPQHF
TRBJ2-7 | TRBV10-1 | . | . | TGCGCCAGCAGCCCCCAGGGATCCGGCGAGCAGTACTTC | CASSPQGSGEQYF
TRBJ2-5 | TRBV2 | . | few | TGTGCCAGCAGTGAAGCGCTGGGGGGGCGGGAGACCCAGTACTTC | CASSEALGGRETQYF
TRBJ1-1 | TRBV6-5 | TRBD1 | . | TGTGCCAGCAGAATCCGGGACAGGCCGAACACTGAAGCTTTCTTT | CASRIRDRPNTEAFF
TRBJ1-4 | TRBV7-6 | TRBD1 | . | TGTGCCAGCAGCTTAAATTTGAACAGGGGGCCTGAAAAACTGTTTTTT | CASSLNLNRGPEKLFF
TRBJ2-7 | TRBV5-6 | . | . | TGTGCCAGCAGCTTGTATGGGAGGAATTCTGTGCACGAGCAGTACTTC | CASSLYGRNSVHEQYF
TRBJ2-5 | TRBV6-5 | TRBD1 | . | TGTGCCAGCAGTTACTCGGCAGGGGGCCGGGTAGAGACCCAGTACTTC | CASSYSAGGRVETQYF
TRBJ2-6 | TRBV30 | . | . | TGTGCCTGGAGTGTAAGCTCTGGGGCCAACGGCCTGACTTTC | CAWSVSSGANGLTF
TRBJ1-1 | TRBV19 | . | . | TGTGCCAGTATCAGTCCAGGGGCGTACACTGAAGCTTTCTTT | CASISPGAYTEAFF
TRBJ2-5 | TRBV2 | . | . | TGTGCCACGGACGTAGGGGGAACCCAAGAGACCCAGTACTTC | CATDVGGTQETQYF
TRBJ1-1 | TRBV2 | TRBD1 | . | TGTGCCAGCAGCCCCCTCCGGGACAGGAGTAACACTGAAGCTTTCTTT | CASSPLRDRSNTEAFF
TRBJ1-1 | TRBV30 | . | . | TGTGCCTGGAGTGTACTAACGGGTACTGAAGCTTTCTTT | CAWSVLTGTEAFF
TRBJ1-2 | TRBV19 | . | . | TGTGCCAGTACCCAAGACAGGCAGTTCTACTATGGCTACACCTTC | CASTQDRQFYYGYTF
TRBJ1-2 | TRBV5-1 | . | . | TGCGCCAGCAGCTTGGACGGGAAATCGTATGGCTACACCTTC | CASSLDGKSYGYTF
TRBJ1-1 | TRBV4-1 | . | . | TGCGCCAGCAGCCCAAGACGCGGGGACGGTTTGACTGAAGCTTTCTTT | CASSPRRGDGLTEAFF
TRBJ2-3 | TRBV5-1 | . | . | TGCGCCAGCAGCTTGGCCGAACAGACGTTAGATACGCAGTATTTT | CASSLAEQTLDTQYF
TRBJ1-4 | TRBV5-1 | . | . | TGCGCCAGCAGCCGAGACAGTAATGAAAAACTGTTTTTT | CASSRDSNEKLFF
TRBJ2-6 | TRBV6-1 | . | . | TGTGCCAGCGGAGGGGTGACTCTGAAGGCCAACGTCCTGACTTTC | CASGGVTLKANVLTF
TRBJ1-2 | TRBV2 | TRBD1 | . | TGTGCCAGCCGGGACAGCACACCTTATGGCTACACCTTC | CASRDSTPYGYTF
TRBJ2-3 | TRBV9 | TRBD2 | . | TGTGCCAGCAGCGTAGCTGCCGGGACTAGCGGTTCATGGGATACGCAGTATTTT | CASSVAAGTSGSWDTQYF
TRBJ2-2 | TRBV19 | TRBD2 | . | TGTGCCAGTACTCGGCTAGCGGGGGCCCTAGGCACCGGGGAGCTGTTTTTT | CASTRLAGALGTGELFF
TRBJ2-1 | TRBV4-1 | . | . | TGCGCCAGCAGCCGCCCGGGGGGCACAACCTACAATGAGCAGTTCTTC | CASSRPGGTTYNEQFF
TRBJ1-2 | TRBV19 | . | . | TGTGCCAGGGGACTCTCTAATGGCTACACCTTC | CARGLSNGYTF
TRBJ2-2 | TRBV5-1 | . | . | TGCGCCAGCAGGCCAGGGGCTGTCCCATCCCTCGGGGAGCTGTTTTTT | CASRPGAVPSLGELFF
TRBJ1-5 | TRBV6-5 | . | . | TGTGCCAGCAGTTACTCCCCCGGGTTTCAGCCCCAGCATTTT | CASSYSPGFQPQHF
TRBJ1-2 | TRBV11-1 | TRBD1 | . | TGTGCCAGCAGCTTACTCAGGGGGAATGGCTACACCTTC | CASSLLRGNGYTF
TRBJ2-1 | TRBV5-1 | . | once | TGCGCCAGCAGCTTGGAAGCTGCCTACAATGAGCAGTTCTTC | CASSLEAAYNEQFF
TRBJ1-3 | TRBV11-2 | . | . | TGTGCCAGCAGCCGTTACAGGGCATCTGGAAACACCATATATTTT | CASSRYRASGNTIYF
TRBJ2-7 | TRBV13 | TRBD1 | . | TGTGCCAGCAGCACCACTACCCCGGGACAGGGTAGAAAGCAGTACTTC | CASSTTTPGQGRKQYF
TRBJ1-1 | TRBV7-3 | . | . | TGTGCCAGCAGACCAGTTGGTGGCTCCTCGCACACTGAAGCTTTCTTT | CASRPVGGSSHTEAFF
TRBJ2-5 | TRBV2 | TRBD2 | . | TGTGCCAGCAGACTTAATCGGGGGGGCCAAGAGACCCAGTACTTC | CASRLNRGGQETQYF
TRBJ1-4 | TRBV30 | . | . | TGTGCCTGGAGTGTAACGAGAGGGAGTAATGAAAAACTGTTTTTT | CAWSVTRGSNEKLFF
TRBJ1-2 | TRBV6-6 | TRBD1 | . | TGTGCCAGCAGTCCCCAGGGGGCAGGCTATGGCTACACCTTC | CASSPQGAGYGYTF
TRBJ2-5 | TRBV7-9 | TRBD1 | . | TGTGCCAGCAGCCGCGGTGCCACAGGGGGCGAGACCCAGTACTTC | CASSRGATGGETQYF
TRBJ2-5 | TRBV21-1 | . | . | TGTGCCAGCAGCAAACCGGAACTAGCGGGGGGGATGGGTCAAGAGACCCAGTACTTC | CASSKPELAGGMGQETQYF
TRBJ2-4 | TRBV9 | TRBD2 | . | TGTGCCAGCAGCGTAGCCAGCGGGGGGGATGGGAACATTCAGTACTTC | CASSVASGGDGNIQYF
TRBJ1-6 | TRBV6-5 | . | . | TGTGCCAGCAGTTATGGGAGCTCCTATAATTCACCCCTCCACTTT | CASSYGSSYNSPLHF